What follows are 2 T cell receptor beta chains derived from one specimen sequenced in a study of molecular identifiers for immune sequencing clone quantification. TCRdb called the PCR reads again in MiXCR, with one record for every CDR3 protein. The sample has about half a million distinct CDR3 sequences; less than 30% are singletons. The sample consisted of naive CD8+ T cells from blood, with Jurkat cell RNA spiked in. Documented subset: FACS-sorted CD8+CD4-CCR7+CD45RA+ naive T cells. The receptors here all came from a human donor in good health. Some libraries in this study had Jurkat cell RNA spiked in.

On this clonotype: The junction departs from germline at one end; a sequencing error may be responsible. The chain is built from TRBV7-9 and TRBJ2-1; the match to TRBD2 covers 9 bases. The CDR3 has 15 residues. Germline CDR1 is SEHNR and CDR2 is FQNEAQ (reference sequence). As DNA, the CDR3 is TGTGCCGGCAGCTCTCTAGCGGGGAGTGACAATGAGCAGTTCTTC. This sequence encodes CAGSSLAGSDNEQFF.

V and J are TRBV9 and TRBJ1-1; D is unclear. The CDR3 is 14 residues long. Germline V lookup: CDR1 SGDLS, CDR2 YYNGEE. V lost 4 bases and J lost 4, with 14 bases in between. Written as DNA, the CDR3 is TGTGCCAGCAGCTCCAGAGCCGTGGGCACTGAAGCTTTCTTT. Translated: CASSSRAVGTEAFF.